This T cell receptor (beta chain) was identified in a study of tissue T cells after allogeneic stem cell transplantation. Notes on this clone: Antigen: not known. Mouse names are used for the genes. The CDR3 goes on 1 residue after the read ends, and that part is filled in from the germline J gene.

Sequencing of TCRbeta CDR3 at survey depth gave sequences and template counts. The method was immunoSEQ multiplex PCR; TCRdb's version includes in-frame clones alone and lacks a portion of them. Here the sample spans around 2,000 clones, around 64% being singletons. The study's findings and limits: TCR repertoires tracked anatomic similarity, regardless of disease or transplant status. This small cohort was clinically heterogeneous, and sampling depth was a limitation. Tissue-detected TCR repertoire was only partly captured by blood and spleen T cells.

Germline V lookup: CDR1 LGHNA, CDR2 YSYQKL. The CDR3 has 14 amino acids. Deletions cut 3 bases from V and 1 base from J, with 9 bases between. This chain joins TRBV2 and TRBJ1-2, with D possibly TRBD1 on 6 matching bases. The receptor was derived from a female BALB/c mouse in good health. The MHC haplotype of this mouse line is H2-d. Sequencing was performed on gut tissue. CDR3 residues: CASSQRGRNSDYTF. The covered CDR3 bases are TGTGCCAGCAGCCAGAGGGGGAGAAACTCCGACTACACC.